This T cell receptor beta chain is from a study of cytomegalovirus exposure and HLA in healthy donors. Study observations and caveats: Analysis performed later found more than 15,000 TCR beta sequences associated with HLA alleles at 0.05 false discovery rate. The study labeled fewer than 200 TCR beta chains cytomegalovirus-associated.

On this clone itself: Antigen unknown. Other nucleotide sequences in the sample specify the same CDR3.

PCR was performed using 60 Vbeta and 13 Jbeta primers. Libraries were prepared by immunoSEQ multiplex PCR; TCRdb keeps only in-frame clonotypes and omits some of them. There are some 170,000 clones in the sample; about 82% occur only once, and roughly 7.7% lies in the top ten. The germline CDR1 and CDR2 sequences are KGHSH and LQKENI. The CDR3 has 14 residues. V lost 4 bases, J lost 4 bases, and 11 bases lay in between. The TCR comes from a woman aged 25 to 39 in good health and CMV-seropositive. The V gene is TRBV18, the J gene TRBJ1-3; a possible D gene is TRBD1 (6 bases). The sequenced sample was PBMCs. The CDR3 bases are TGTGCCAGCTCACGTCAGGGGTCAGGAAACACCATATATTTT. This sequence encodes CASSRQGSGNTIYF. Supplemented by reference TRBV18 and TRBJ1-3, the full variable domain reads NAGVMQNPRHLVRRRGQEARLRCSPMKGHSHVYWYRQLPEEGLKFMVYLQKENIIDESGMPKERFSAEFPKEGPSILRIQQVVRGDSAAYFCASSRQGSGNTIYFGEGSWLTVV.